Below, one T cell receptor beta chain is given with its context. Its specificity is unknown. Constant-region reverse primers amplified full-length variable regions, followed by semi-nested Nested Universal Primer A PCR. TCRdb independently ran MiXCR on the 5' RACE reads; one entry per CDR3 protein. The data hold approximately 6,000 distinct CDR3 sequences, with 45% to 65% observed a single time. Study-wide results and limits: Tumor-infiltrating Treg TCR alpha and beta sequences overlapped most with tumor naive CD4+ T cells, then blood naive.

There are 12 residues in the CDR3. V was shortened by 3 bases and J by 7 bases, with 12 bases between the two germline ends. Germline lookup yields CDR1 DFQATT and CDR2 SNEGSKA (reference sequence). What was sequenced was naive CD4+ T cells sorted from blood. This sample's subset: naive CD4+ T cells, CD4+CD45RA+CD25-. The origin of this receptor is a female donor with breast cancer. The chain couples TRBV20-1 to TRBJ1-2, with D tentatively TRBD1 (6 bases). The CDR3 DNA is TGCAGTGCTAGTCGGGGGCGGGCTGGCTACACCTTC. Protein sequence: CSASRGRAGYTF.